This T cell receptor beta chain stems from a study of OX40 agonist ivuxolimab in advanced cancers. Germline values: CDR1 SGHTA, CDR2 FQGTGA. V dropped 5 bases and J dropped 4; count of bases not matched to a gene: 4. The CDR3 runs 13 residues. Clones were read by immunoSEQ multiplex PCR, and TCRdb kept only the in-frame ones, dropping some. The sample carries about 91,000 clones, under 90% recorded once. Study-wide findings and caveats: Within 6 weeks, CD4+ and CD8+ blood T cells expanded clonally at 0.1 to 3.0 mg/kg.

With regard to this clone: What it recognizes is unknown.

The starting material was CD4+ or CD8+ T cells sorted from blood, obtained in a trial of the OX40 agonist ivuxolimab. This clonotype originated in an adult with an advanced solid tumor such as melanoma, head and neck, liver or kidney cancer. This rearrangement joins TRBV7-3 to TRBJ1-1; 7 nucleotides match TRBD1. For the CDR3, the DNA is TGTGCCAGCAGCCGCGACAGGGCCACTGAAGCTTTCTTT. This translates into CASSRDRATEAFF. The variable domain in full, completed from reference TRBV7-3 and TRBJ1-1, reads GAGVSQTPSNKVTEKGKYVELRCDPISGHTALYWYRQSLGQGPEFLIYFQGTGAADDSGLPNDRFFAVRPEGSVSTLKIQRTERGDSAVYLCASSRDRATEAFFGQGTRLTVV.